This is a list of T cell receptor beta chains from one sample in a study of siplizumab effects on memory and regulatory T cells. TCRdb keeps only in-frame clones here, not all; method: immunoSEQ multiplex PCR. The profile covers some 40,000 clones, with approximately 88% appearing a single time and roughly 0.23% taken by the ten largest. Sequencing was performed on naive CD4+ T cells sorted from blood. The receptor source for this set is a human donor in good health. Each CDR3 is given with its conserved first and last residue. Fields, in order: clone size, J gene, D gene, V gene, CDR3 DNA, CDR3 protein. A D gene is named only where the DNA matches it firmly. Clone size appears in some rows only: once, few, many, or a class for an expanded clone.

few	TRBJ2-7	NA	TRBV4-2	TGTGCCAGCGGTGGGGTATCGAGCTCCTACGAGCAGTACTTC	CASGGVSSSYEQYF
NA	TRBJ1-4	TRBD1	TRBV2	TGTGCCACCACAGGGGCTTCGAATGAAAAACTGTTTTTT	CATTGASNEKLFF
NA	TRBJ1-1	NA	TRBV19	TGTGCCAGTACCGTAAACCGAGGTGGCACTGAAGCTTTCTTT	CASTVNRGGTEAFF
NA	TRBJ2-5	TRBD1	TRBV18	TGTGCCAGCTCACCGGACAGGGGAGAGACCCAGTACTTC	CASSPDRGETQYF
once	TRBJ1-1	TRBD1	TRBV9	TGTGCCAGCAGCGACGACAGGGTTTCTGAAGCTTTCTTT	CASSDDRVSEAFF
NA	TRBJ2-5	TRBD1	TRBV5-1	TGCGCCAGCAGCTTCGGACAGGGGGCGCAAGAGACCCAGTACTTC	CASSFGQGAQETQYF
NA	TRBJ1-2	TRBD1	TRBV25-1	TGTGCCAGCAGTTTTTCCGGGACAGAAAATCTCTATGGCTACACCTTC	CASSFSGTENLYGYTF
NA	TRBJ1-2	NA	TRBV30	TGTGCCTGGAGTGTACCACAGGCCTATGGCTACACCTTC	CAWSVPQAYGYTF
NA	TRBJ1-3	NA	TRBV7-2	TGTGCCAGCAGATCGACGGGGGCTGGAAACACCATATATTTT	CASRSTGAGNTIYF
NA	TRBJ1-1	NA	TRBV10-1	TGCGCCAGCAGTCACAATTCCCTCACTGAAGCTTTCTTT	CASSHNSLTEAFF
NA	TRBJ2-7	NA	TRBV11-2	TGTGCCAGCAGCTTAGGAGCGATTTCTAGCTACGAGCAGTACTTC	CASSLGAISSYEQYF
NA	TRBJ2-3	TRBD2	TRBV5-1	TGCGCCAGCAGCTTGGGGCTAGCGGGACGTTTGGGCACAGATACGCAGTATTTT	CASSLGLAGRLGTDTQYF
NA	TRBJ2-3	TRBD2	TRBV9	TGTGCCAGCAGCGTAGGAAGGGCTAGCGGGGGGCTGACCCGCACAGATACGCAGTATTTT	CASSVGRASGGLTRTDTQYF
NA	TRBJ2-5	NA	TRBV23-1	TGCGCCAGCAGTCAATCGGGAACAAAGCCTTTAGAGACCCAGTACTTC	CASSQSGTKPLETQYF
NA	TRBJ2-7	TRBD1	TRBV5-1	TGCGCCAGCAGCCCCGGCGGACAGGGTCATTACGAGCAGTACTTC	CASSPGGQGHYEQYF
NA	TRBJ1-1	NA	TRBV27	TGTGCCAGCAGTTCCTACAAGAACACTGAAGCTTTCTTT	CASSSYKNTEAFF
few	TRBJ1-1	NA	TRBV5-1	TGCGCCAGCAGCTTGGTGGGGACCGCTTACACTGAAGCTTTCTTT	CASSLVGTAYTEAFF
NA	TRBJ2-1	NA	TRBV6-5	TGTGCCAGCAGTTACGGGCATTACAATGAGCAGTTCTTC	CASSYGHYNEQFF
once	TRBJ2-7	NA	TRBV6-6	TGTGCCAGCAGTTCCCCTCCGAACTACGAGCAGTACTTC	CASSSPPNYEQYF
NA	TRBJ1-1	NA	TRBV7-6	TGTGCCAGCAGCTCGTCACCGTTGGGGCCCACTGAAGCTTTCTTT	CASSSSPLGPTEAFF
NA	TRBJ2-7	TRBD1	TRBV7-9	TGTGCCAGCAGCTGGGGACAGGGGGGCTACGAGCAGTACTTC	CASSWGQGGYEQYF
NA	TRBJ1-1	NA	TRBV2	TGTGCCAGCAGTACGGATACGGACACTGAAGCTTTCTTT	CASSTDTDTEAFF
NA	TRBJ1-3	NA	TRBV7-9	TGTGCCAGCAGCTTGAACAGGGAAGGTTCTGTAAACACCATATATTTT	CASSLNREGSVNTIYF
NA	TRBJ1-4	TRBD1	TRBV18	TGTGCCAGCTCACCACGGACAGGCCTTACAACTAATGAAAAACTGTTTTTT	CASSPRTGLTTNEKLFF
NA	TRBJ2-5	NA	TRBV21-1	TGTGCCAGCAGCCTCAGACGGAGAAGGTACCAAGAGACCCAGTACTTC	CASSLRRRRYQETQYF
NA	TRBJ2-2	NA	TRBV5-6	TGTGCCAGCAGCTGGTATGCGATGGCGGGGTTCAACACCGGGGAGCTGTTTTTT	CASSWYAMAGFNTGELFF
NA	TRBJ2-2	TRBD1	TRBV29-1	TGCAGCGTTGAACACAGGGGGCGTACCGGGGAGCTGTTTTTT	CSVEHRGRTGELFF
NA	TRBJ2-5	NA	TRBV21-1	TGTGCCAGTGGAGTCAGGGGGCATCAAGAGACCCAGTACTTC	CASGVRGHQETQYF
NA	TRBJ1-1	NA	TRBV19	TGTGCCAGTAGTATCACCACTACAGGGAACACTGAAGCTTTCTTT	CASSITTTGNTEAFF
NA	TRBJ2-5	NA	TRBV5-1	TGCGCCAGCAGCTTGGCCCCCAAGACTGGAAAAGAGACCCAGTACTTC	CASSLAPKTGKETQYF
NA	TRBJ2-5	NA	TRBV11-2	TGTGCCAGCAGCTTAGATACCCAACAGACCCAGTACTTC	CASSLDTQQTQYF
NA	TRBJ2-2	NA	TRBV5-1	TGCGCCAGCAGCGACAGGCTAGCGCCAAAAACCGGGGAGCTGTTTTTT	CASSDRLAPKTGELFF
few	TRBJ1-1	NA	TRBV2	TGTGCCAGCAGGTATAGGGTAAGGACGAACACTGAAGCTTTCTTT	CASRYRVRTNTEAFF
NA	TRBJ2-2	NA	TRBV5-1	TGCGCCAGCAGCTTGGAAGTGGGAGCTACCACCGGGGAGCTGTTTTTT	CASSLEVGATTGELFF
NA	TRBJ2-2	NA	TRBV5-1	TGCGCCAGCAGCTTTATGGGGCTGGACACCGGGGAGCTGTTTTTT	CASSFMGLDTGELFF
NA	TRBJ1-2	TRBD1	TRBV7-9	TGTGCCAGCAGCTTAAGGGGGCAGACTAACTATGGCTACACCTTC	CASSLRGQTNYGYTF
NA	TRBJ2-7	TRBD2	TRBV7-9	TGTGCCAGCAGCCCCTCACTAGCGGCCTCCAGCGAGCAGTACTTC	CASSPSLAASSEQYF
NA	TRBJ1-1	TRBD1	TRBV5-1	TGCGCCAGCAGCCCCCGCATCAGGACAGGCGTAGAAGCTTTCTTT	CASSPRIRTGVEAFF